This T cell receptor (beta chain) was captured in a study of monozygotic twins with inflammatory bowel disease (dated by TCRdb to between 2018 and 2021). About the investigation overall: The full study comprised 28 monozygotic twin pairs: nine German pairs (four IBD-concordant, five IBD-discordant) and 19 IBD-discordant Danish pairs. The search for disease-associated traits relied mainly on comparing IBD patients with their genetically identical healthy co-twins within discordant pairs. Each individual had, on average, about 151 000 unique TCRalpha sequences and 181 000 unique TCRbeta sequences available for analysis. Here is what the overall study found, with its caveats: Distinction between different T cell subtypes could not be achieved in the analysis. No difference in repertoire similarity was observed between concordant and discordant twins, possibly owing to limited statistical power. Background noise and inter-individual variability may have been introduced into the repertoires by the differing immunosuppressive treatments among patients. Measured by the inverse Simpson index, TCRbeta repertoire diversity was lower in IBD patients than in their healthy co-twins. Compared with healthy twins, IBD patients had fewer clonotypes in common with other individuals, a difference most pronounced in patients showing signs of disease activity. No single strong signal or clonotype linked to IBD turned up in the results, so the idea that one exists was not supported.

With regard to this clonotype: Its antigen remains unidentified.

From each donor, a 2.5 ml peripheral blood sample was drawn into PAXgene tubes and stored at -80 degrees C. Without any T cell sorting, total RNA was extracted from whole blood using the PAXgene blood miRNA kit on an automated QIAcube. Peripheral blood from monozygotic twin pairs who were concordant or discordant for inflammatory bowel disease underwent deep TCRalpha and TCRbeta repertoire profiling using unique molecular barcoding. For every twin pair, smoking habits were documented, and each individual was categorised as a current, former or never smoker. Library method: 5' RACE. Each TCR library was prepared from about 3.5 ug of total RNA. cDNA was synthesized with SMARTScribe reverse transcriptase in eight separate reactions per sample. During cDNA synthesis, unique molecular identifiers containing a 6-nucleotide sample barcode were introduced by template switching. Amplification of TCRalpha and TCRbeta cDNA involved two nested PCRs of approximately 16 and 10 cycles, and each PCR was followed by bead purification. Before amplification, the cDNA was treated with uracil DNA-glycosylase and purified using the QIAquick PCR purification kit. The second PCR added Illumina TruSeq-compatible adapters along with sample-specific barcodes. Library quality and concentration were assessed using TapeStation and Qubit, and 5 to 6 ng of each library was pooled. The pooled libraries were sequenced with 2 x 100 bp reads and custom sequencing primers on an Illumina HiSeq2500 single-index Rapid Run. The paper's processing steps were these. PCR and sequencing errors were corrected by UMI-based consensus assembly using MiGEC version 1.2.6. MiXCR version 2.1.1 handled V(D)J alignment, clonotype assembly and CDR3 extraction. Normalisation of gene usage, clonotype sharing and MAIT/NKT TCR abundance was achieved by analysing the top 1000, 10 000 and 20 000 clonotypes per sample. After downsampling to 27 000 UMIs, diversity was calculated as the inverse Simpson index using the vegan R package. Paired Mann-Whitney U tests on discordant twin pairs were used, with Benjamini-Hochberg multiple-testing correction. TCRdb reprocessed the reads and lists each CDR3 protein sequence as a single entry, with no DNA. TCRdb's processing, not the study's, gives the V and J calls here. The table held for this sample gives roughly 320,000 distinct CDR3 sequences. Jointly, the top ten make up roughly 5.3% of the sample.

Material for sequencing was blood. This TCR was recovered from a human donor with ulcerative colitis or Crohn's disease, or a healthy co-twin of an affected twin (not recorded which).

The CDR3 reads as follows: CASSLAGDSPLHF. In this chain, TRBV6-6 is recombined with TRBJ1-6; TCRdb's D call of TRBD1 is untestable without DNA. The germline V gene (reference sequence) provides CDR1 MNHNY and CDR2 SVGAGI. Taken from cysteine to phenylalanine, the CDR3 has 13 residues. Only the protein is on record.